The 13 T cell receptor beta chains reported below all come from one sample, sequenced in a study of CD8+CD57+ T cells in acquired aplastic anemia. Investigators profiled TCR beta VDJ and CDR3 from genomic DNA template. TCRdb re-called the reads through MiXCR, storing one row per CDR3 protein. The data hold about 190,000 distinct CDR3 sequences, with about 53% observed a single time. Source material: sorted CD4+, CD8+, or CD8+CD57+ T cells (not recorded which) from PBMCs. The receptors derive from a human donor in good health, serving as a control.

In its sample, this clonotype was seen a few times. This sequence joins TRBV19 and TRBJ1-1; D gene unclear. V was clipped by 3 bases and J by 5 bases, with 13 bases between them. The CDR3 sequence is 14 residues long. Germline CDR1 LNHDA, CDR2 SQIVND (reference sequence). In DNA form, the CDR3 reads TGTGCCAGTAGTATTAGTCGGGGAGGGACTGAAGCTTTCTTT. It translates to CASSISRGGTEAFF.

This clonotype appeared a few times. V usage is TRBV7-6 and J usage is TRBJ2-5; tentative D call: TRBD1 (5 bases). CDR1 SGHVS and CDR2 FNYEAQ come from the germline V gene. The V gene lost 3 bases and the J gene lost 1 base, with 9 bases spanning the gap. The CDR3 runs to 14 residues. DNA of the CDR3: TGTGCCAGCAGCTTCACAGGAATCCAAGAGACCCAGTACTTC. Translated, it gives CASSFTGIQETQYF. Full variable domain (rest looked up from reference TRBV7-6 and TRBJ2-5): GAGVSQSPRYKVTKRGQDVALRCDPISGHVSLYWYRQALGQGPEFLTYFNYEAQQDKSGLPNDRFSAERPEGSISTLTIQRTEQRDSAMYRCASSFTGIQETQYFGPGTRLLVL.

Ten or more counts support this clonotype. This CDR3 is CASSLEGGMTDTQYF. CDR3 nucleotides: TGCGCCAGCAGCTTGGAAGGGGGCATGACAGATACGCAGTATTTT. The chain recombines TRBV5-1 with TRBJ2-3; 7 positions agree with TRBD1. Per germline, CDR1 SGHRS and CDR2 YFSETQ. This CDR3 region has 15 residues. V dropped 0 bases and J dropped 3; count of bases not matched to a gene: 4.

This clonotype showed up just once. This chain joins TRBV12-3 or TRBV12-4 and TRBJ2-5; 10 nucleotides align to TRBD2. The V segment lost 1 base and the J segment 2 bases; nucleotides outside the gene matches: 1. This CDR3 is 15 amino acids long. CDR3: CASSLGGLAQETQYF. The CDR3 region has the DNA TGTGCCAGCAGTTTAGGGGGACTAGCGCAAGAGACCCAGTACTTC.

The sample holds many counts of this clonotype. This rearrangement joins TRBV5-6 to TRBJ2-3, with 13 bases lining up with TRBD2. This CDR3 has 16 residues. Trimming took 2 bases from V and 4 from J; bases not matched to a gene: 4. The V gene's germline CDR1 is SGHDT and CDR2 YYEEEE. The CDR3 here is CASSFTSGGAADTQYF. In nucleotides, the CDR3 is TGTGCCAGCAGCTTTACTAGCGGGGGGGCCGCAGATACGCAGTATTTT.

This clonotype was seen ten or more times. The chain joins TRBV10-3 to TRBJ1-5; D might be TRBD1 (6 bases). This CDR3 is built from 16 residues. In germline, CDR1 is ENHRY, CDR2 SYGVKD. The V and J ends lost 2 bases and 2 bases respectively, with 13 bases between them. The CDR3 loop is CAISEPGGQGNQPQHF. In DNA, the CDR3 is TGTGCCATCAGTGAGCCGGGGGGCCAGGGCAATCAGCCCCAGCATTTT.

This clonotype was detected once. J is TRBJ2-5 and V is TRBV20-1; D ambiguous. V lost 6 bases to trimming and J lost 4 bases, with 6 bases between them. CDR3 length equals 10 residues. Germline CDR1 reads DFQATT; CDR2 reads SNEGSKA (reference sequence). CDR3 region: CSASGETQYF. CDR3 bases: TGCAGTGCAAGTGGAGAGACCCAGTACTTC.

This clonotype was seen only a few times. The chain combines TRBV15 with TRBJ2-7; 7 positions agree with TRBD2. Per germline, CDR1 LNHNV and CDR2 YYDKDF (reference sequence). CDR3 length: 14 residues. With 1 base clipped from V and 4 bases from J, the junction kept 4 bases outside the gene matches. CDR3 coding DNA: TGTGCCACCAGCAGAGGGGGGGGAAGGTACGAGCAGTACGTC. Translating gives CATSRGGGRYEQYV.

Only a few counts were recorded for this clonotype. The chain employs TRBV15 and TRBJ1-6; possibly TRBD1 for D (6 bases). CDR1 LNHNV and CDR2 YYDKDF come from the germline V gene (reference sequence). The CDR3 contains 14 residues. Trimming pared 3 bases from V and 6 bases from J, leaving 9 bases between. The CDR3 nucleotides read TGTGCCACCAGCAGCGGCAGGGGTAATTCACCCCTCCACTTT. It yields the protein CATSSGRGNSPLHF. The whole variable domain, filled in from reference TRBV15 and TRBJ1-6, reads DAMVIQNPRYQVTQFGKPVTLSCSQTLNHNVMYWYQQKSSQAPKLLFHYYDKDFNNEADTPDNFQSRRPNTSFCFLDIRSPGLGDTAMYLCATSSGRGNSPLHFGNGTRLTVT.

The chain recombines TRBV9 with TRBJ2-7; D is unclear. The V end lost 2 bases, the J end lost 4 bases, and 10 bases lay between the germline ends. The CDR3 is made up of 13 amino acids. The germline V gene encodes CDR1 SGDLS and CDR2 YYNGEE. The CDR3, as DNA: TGTGCCAGCAGCGTCGTGGCCTCTTACGAGCAGTACTTC. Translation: CASSVVASYEQYF.

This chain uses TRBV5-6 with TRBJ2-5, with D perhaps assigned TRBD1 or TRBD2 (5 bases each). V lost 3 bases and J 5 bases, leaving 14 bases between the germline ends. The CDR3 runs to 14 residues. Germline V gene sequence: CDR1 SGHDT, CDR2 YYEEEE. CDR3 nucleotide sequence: TGTGCCAGCAGCTCTGAGGGGTCAGCGGAGACCCAGTACTTC. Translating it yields CASSSEGSAETQYF.

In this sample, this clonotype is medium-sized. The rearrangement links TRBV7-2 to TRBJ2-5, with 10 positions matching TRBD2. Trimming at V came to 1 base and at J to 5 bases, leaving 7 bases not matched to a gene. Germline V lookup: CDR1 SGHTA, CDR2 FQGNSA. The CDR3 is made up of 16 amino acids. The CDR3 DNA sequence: TGTGCCAGCAGCTTAGGAGCGGGGGGGAGGGTGGAGACCCAGTACTTC. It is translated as CASSLGAGGRVETQYF.

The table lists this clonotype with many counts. This CDR3 reads CASSPLGTGKNSPLHF. The CDR3 region has the DNA TGTGCCAGCAGCCCGTTGGGAACAGGGAAAAATTCACCCCTCCACTTT. The chain couples TRBV5-6 to TRBJ1-6; D possibly corresponds to TRBD1 (6 bases). Germline values: CDR1 SGHDT, CDR2 YYEEEE. The V and J ends lost 4 bases and 7 bases respectively, with 18 bases between them. CDR3 length: 16 amino acids.